One TCR beta chain is described in this entry. Its antigen remains unidentified. 5'RACE primed at constant segments yielded TCR alpha and TCR beta cDNA libraries bearing sample barcodes and UMIs. One entry per CDR3 protein results from TCRdb running MiXCR on the 5' RACE reads. Found here are 360,000 or so distinct CDR3 sequences, approximately 27% of them singletons; the top ten hold approximately 15%. CDR1 is SGHRS and CDR2 is YFSETQ in the germline V gene. CDR3 length: 12 residues. V was clipped by 4 bases and J by 8 bases, with 12 bases between them. The data were taken from a study of T-cell memory formation after mild COVID-19. Whole-study findings and limits: Day 15 to 85 contracting clones showed balanced CD4/CD8; later expanders leaned CD4+. Contracting CD4+ clones sat mainly in CM and EM; CD8+ in EMRA. Memory cells collected pre-infection included some clones that later responded, suggesting cross-reactive memory joined.

This TCR was sampled from an adult woman who had mild COVID-19 (a few samples of this study predate the infection). Cell type and time point are not known. Sequencing used PBMCs or a T cell subset sorted from them (not recorded which). This rearrangement joins TRBV5-1 to TRBJ1-2; a possible D gene is TRBD1 (6 bases). This chain's CDR3 is CASSTGQYGYTF. The CDR3 region has the DNA TGCGCCAGCAGCACAGGACAGTACGGCTACACCTTC.